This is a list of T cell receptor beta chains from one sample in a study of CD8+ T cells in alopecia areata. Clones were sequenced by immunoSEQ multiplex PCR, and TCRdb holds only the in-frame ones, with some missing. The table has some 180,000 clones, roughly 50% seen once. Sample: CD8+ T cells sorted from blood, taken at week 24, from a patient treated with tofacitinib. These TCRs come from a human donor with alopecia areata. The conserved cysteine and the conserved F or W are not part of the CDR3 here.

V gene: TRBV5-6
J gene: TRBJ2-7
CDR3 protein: ASSLETGQSYEQY

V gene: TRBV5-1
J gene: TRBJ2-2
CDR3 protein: ASSFNTGGQFYANTGELF

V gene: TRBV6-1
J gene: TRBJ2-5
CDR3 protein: ASSALGRGPQETQY

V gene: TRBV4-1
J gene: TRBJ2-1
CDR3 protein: ASSQDSGGGSEQF

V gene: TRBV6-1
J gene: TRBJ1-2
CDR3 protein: ASSEALGTVTYT

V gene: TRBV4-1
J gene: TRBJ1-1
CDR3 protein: ASSPGDRLNTEAF

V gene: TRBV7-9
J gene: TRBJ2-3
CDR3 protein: AITGLADTQY

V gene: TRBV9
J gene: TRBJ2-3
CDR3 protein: ASSPSGGATDTQY

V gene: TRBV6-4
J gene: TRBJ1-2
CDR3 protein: ASRTIPGPGGNYGYT

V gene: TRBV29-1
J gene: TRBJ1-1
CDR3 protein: SVVGTAKGDTEAF

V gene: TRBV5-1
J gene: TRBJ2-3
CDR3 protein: ASSSGRPSTDTQY

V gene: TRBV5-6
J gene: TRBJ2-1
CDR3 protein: ASSPVGGGRDEQF

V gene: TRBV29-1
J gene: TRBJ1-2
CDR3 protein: SVAGSYGYT

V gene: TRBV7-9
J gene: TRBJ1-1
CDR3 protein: ASRSGRNTEAF

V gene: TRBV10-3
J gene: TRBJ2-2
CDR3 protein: AIRVRDTGELF

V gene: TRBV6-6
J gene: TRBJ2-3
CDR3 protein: ASRSTSGGRDTQY

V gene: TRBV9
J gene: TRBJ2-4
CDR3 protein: ASSEGTVGDIQY

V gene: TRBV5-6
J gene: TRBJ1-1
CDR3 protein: ASSSPTGSLDTEAF

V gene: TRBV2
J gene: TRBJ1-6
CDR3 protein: ASSESRVRSPLH

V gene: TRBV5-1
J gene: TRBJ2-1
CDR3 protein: ASVGTGIGDEQF

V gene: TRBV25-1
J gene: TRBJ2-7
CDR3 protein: ASSDRGYEQY

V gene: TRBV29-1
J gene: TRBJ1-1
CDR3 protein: SADGGGNTEAF

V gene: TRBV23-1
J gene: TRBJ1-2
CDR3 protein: ASSQIMVYGYT

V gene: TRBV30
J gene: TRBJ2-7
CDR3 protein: AWKDRFHEQY

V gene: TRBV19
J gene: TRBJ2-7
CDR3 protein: ASSMGAVYEQY

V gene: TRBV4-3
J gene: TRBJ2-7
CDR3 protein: ASSGDRGLYEQY

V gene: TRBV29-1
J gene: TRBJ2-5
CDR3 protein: SVDLGVEETQY

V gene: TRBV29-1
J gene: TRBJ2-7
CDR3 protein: SVEDLGDRAYEQY

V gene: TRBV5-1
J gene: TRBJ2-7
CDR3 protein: ASSSRDAGSSEQY

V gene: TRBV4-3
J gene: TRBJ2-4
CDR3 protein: ASSQGRERGNIQY

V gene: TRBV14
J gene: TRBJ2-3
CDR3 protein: ASSSRGADSGTDTQY

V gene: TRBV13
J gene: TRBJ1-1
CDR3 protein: ASSQARGKEAF

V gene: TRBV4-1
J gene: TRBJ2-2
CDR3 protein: ASSQDRQNTGELF

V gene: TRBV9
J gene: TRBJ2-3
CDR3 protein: ASSVGRGGTDTQY

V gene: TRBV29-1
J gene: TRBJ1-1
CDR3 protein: SVEDRRVNTEAF

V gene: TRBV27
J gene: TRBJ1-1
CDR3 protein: ASSQTRTGGAGTEAF

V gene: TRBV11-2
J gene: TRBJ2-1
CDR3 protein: ASSKIGLADYNEQF

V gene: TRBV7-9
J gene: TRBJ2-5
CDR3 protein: ASSSPGLAGETQY

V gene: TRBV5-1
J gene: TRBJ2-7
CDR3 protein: ASSHTSGGDEQY

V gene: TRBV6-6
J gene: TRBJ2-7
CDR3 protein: ASSPQGALYEQY

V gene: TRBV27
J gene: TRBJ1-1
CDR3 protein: ASSSPHRTGDEAF

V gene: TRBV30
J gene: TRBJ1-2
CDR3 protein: AWSPTGEDGYT

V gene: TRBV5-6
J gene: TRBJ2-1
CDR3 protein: ASSTGTSGWYNEQF

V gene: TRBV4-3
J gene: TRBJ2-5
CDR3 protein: ASSQGSGRQETQY

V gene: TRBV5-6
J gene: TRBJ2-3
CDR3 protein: ASSFYSDTQY

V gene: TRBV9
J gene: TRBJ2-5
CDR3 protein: ASSVIGRYQETQY

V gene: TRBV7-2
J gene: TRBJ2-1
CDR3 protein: ASSERGTKYTNNEQF